These T cell receptor beta chains were read from a single sample in a study of T cell responses to AZD1222 COVID-19 vaccine. The data were produced by immunoSEQ multiplex PCR, yet TCRdb's version contains in-frame clones alone and is incomplete. The sample shows fewer than 85,000 clones, 75% to 90% of them seen only once. The sample consisted of peripheral blood, taken on day 0 of AZD1222 vaccination. The receptors derive from an adult in good health. CDR3s include the opening cysteine and the closing phenylalanine or tryptophan. D genes are given only for firm matches. Clone size is given for some rows only: seen once, a few or many times, or a class if the clone is expanded.

size	D	V	J	DNA	CDR3
-	TRBD2	TRBV4-1	TRBJ2-1	TGCGCCAGCAGCCAGGGGACTAGATCAATCGTTGATGAGCAGTTCTTC	CASSQGTRSIVDEQFF
-	TRBD2	TRBV30	TRBJ2-3	TGTGCCAGCTCGTCCAGCGGGACCACAGATACGCAGTATTTT	CASSSSGTTDTQYF
-	TRBD1	TRBV24-1	TRBJ1-1	TGTGCCACCAGTGCGGCAGGGGGCGAGGGAGGCACTGAAGCTTTCTTT	CATSAAGGEGGTEAFF
-	-	TRBV7-2	TRBJ2-1	TGTGCCAGCAGCTTAGGCTACAATGAGCAGTTCTTC	CASSLGYNEQFF
-	-	TRBV6-5	TRBJ1-2	TGTGCCAGCAGTTACTCAGGGGGATGGTTTGGCTACACCTTC	CASSYSGGWFGYTF
-	-	TRBV5-6	TRBJ2-1	TGTGCCAGCAGCTTGGGGGAATACTCCTACAATGAGCAGTTCTTC	CASSLGEYSYNEQFF
few	TRBD1	TRBV3-1/TRBV3-2	TRBJ1-5	TGTGCCAGCAGCCAGGACAGGGATCAGCCCCAGCATTTT	CASSQDRDQPQHF
-	TRBD1	TRBV7-9	TRBJ2-3	TGTGCCAGCAGTCGCCGGTCCCCGGGACAGGGCCCCACAGATACGCAGTATTTT	CASSRRSPGQGPTDTQYF
-	TRBD2	TRBV4-2	TRBJ2-2	TGTGCCAGCAGCCATTCTTTCGGACTAGCGGAGAACACCGGGGAGCTGTTTTTT	CASSHSFGLAENTGELFF
-	-	TRBV6-4	TRBJ1-3	TGTGCCAGCAGTGAAGGGCCAGGGGCTGGAAACACCATATATTTT	CASSEGPGAGNTIYF
-	-	TRBV13	TRBJ2-7	TGTGCCAGCGAGGTGAGGGGTTTCGGAGAGCAGTACTTC	CASEVRGFGEQYF
-	TRBD2	TRBV9	TRBJ2-3	TGTGCCAGCAGCGTAGATAGCTTGGGTAGCGGGAGGACAGATACGCAGTATTTT	CASSVDSLGSGRTDTQYF
once	-	TRBV6-5	TRBJ2-5	TGTGTTATAGGGACGGCGCAAGAGACCCAGTACTTC	CVIGTAQETQYF
-	TRBD2	TRBV18	TRBJ2-1	TGTGCCAGCGGCCTAGCGGGACGCACCGAGCAGTTCTTC	CASGLAGRTEQFF
-	TRBD1	TRBV11-2	TRBJ2-1	TGTGCCAGCAGCTACCGGACAGGCGAATCTACCTACAATGAGCAGTTCTTC	CASSYRTGESTYNEQFF
few	-	TRBV7-2	TRBJ1-2	TGTGCCAGCAGCGACGTAGGAGGAGGTCATGGCTACACCTTC	CASSDVGGGHGYTF